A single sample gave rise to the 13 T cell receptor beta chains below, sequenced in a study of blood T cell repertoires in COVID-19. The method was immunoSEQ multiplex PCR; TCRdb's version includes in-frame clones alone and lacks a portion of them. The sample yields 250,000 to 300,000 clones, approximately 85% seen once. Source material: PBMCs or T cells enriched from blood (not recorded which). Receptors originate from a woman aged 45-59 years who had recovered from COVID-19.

The CDR3 region has the DNA TGTGCCAGCAGCGCAGGGAGGAGGAACTATGGCTACACCTTC. It encodes CASSAGRRNYGYTF. The V gene is TRBV5-4, the J gene TRBJ1-2; D is perhaps TRBD1 (5 bases). The CDR3 runs to 14 residues. V was cut by 4 bases and J by 2 bases, with 12 bases left in between. Germline-derived CDR1 and CDR2 are SGHNT and YYREEE (reference sequence).

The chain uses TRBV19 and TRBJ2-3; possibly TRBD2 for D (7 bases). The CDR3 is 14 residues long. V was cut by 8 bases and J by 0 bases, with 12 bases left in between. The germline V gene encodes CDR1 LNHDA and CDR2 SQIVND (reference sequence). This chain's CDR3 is CASARGGSTDTQYF. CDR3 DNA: TGTGCCAGTGCTAGGGGGGGAAGCACAGATACGCAGTATTTT.

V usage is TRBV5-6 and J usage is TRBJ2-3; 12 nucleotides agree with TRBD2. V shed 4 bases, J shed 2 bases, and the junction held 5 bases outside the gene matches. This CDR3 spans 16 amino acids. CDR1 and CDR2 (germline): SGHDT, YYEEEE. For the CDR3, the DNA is TGTGCCAGCAGCACCGGACTAGCGGGACACACAGATACGCAGTATTTT. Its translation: CASSTGLAGHTDTQYF.

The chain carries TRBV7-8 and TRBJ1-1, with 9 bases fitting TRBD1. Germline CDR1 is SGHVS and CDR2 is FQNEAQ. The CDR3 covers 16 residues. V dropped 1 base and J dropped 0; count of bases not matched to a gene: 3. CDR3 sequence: CASSLGDRAMNTEAFF. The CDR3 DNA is TGTGCCAGCAGCTTAGGGGACAGGGCCATGAACACTGAAGCTTTCTTT.

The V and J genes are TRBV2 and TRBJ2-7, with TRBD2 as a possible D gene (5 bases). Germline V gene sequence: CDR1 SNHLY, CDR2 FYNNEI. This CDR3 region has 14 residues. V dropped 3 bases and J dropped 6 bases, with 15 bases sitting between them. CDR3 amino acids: CASSDIRSAGEQYF. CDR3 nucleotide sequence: TGTGCCAGCAGTGATATCCGCAGCGCGGGCGAGCAGTACTTC. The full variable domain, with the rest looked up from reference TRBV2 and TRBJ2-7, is EPEVTQTPSHQVTQMGQEVILRCVPISNHLYFYWYRQILGQKVEFLVSFYNNEISEKSEIFDDQFSVERPDGSNFTLKIRSTKLEDSAMYFCASSDIRSAGEQYFGPGTRLTVT.

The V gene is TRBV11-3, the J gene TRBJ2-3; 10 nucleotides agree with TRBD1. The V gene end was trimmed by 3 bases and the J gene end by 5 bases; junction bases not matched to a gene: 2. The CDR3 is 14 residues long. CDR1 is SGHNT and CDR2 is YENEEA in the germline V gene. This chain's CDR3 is CASSLGQGLDTQYF. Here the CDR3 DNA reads TGTGCCAGCAGCTTGGGACAGGGGCTAGATACGCAGTATTTT.

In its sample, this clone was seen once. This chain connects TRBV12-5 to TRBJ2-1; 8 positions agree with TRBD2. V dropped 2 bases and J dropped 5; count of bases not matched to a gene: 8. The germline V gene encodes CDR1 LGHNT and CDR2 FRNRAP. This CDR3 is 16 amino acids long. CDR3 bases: TGTGCTAGTGGTTTGCGGGCGGGAGGTTTCCACAATGAGCAGTTCTTC. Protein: CASGLRAGGFHNEQFF. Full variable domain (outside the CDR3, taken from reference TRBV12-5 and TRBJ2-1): DARVTQTPRHKVTEMGQEVTMRCQPILGHNTVFWYRQTMMQGLELLAYFRNRAPLDDSGMPKDRFSAEMPDATLATLKIQPSEPRDSAVYFCASGLRAGGFHNEQFFGPGTRLTVL.

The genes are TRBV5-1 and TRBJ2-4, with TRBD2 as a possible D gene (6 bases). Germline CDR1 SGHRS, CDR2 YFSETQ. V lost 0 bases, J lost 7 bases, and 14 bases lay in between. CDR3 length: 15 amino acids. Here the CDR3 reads CASSLADWAGNIQYF. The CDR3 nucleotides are TGCGCCAGCAGCTTGGCCGATTGGGCGGGGAACATTCAGTACTTC.

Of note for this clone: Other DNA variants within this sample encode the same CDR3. The CDR3 DNA reads as TGTGCCATCAGTGAGTCGCGGGAGACCCAGTACTTC. Amino acids: CAISESRETQYF. This chain connects TRBV10-3 to TRBJ2-5; D gene uncertain. This CDR3 has 12 residues. V lost 0 bases and J lost 5, with 4 bases in between. Germline V gene data show CDR1 as ENHRY and CDR2 as SYGVKD.

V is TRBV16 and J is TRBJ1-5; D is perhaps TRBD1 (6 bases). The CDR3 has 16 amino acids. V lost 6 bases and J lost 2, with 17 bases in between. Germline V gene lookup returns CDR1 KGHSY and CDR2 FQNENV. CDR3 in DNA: TGTGCCAGCAGTCCCCGGGGGGGCTCGGGCAATCAGCCCCAGCATTTT. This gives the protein CASSPRGGSGNQPQHF. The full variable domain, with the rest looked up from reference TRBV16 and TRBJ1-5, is GEEVAQTPKHLVRGEGQKAKLYCAPIKGHSYVFWYQQVLKNEFKFLISFQNENVFDETGMPKERFSAKCLPNSPCSLEIQATKLEDSAVYFCASSPRGGSGNQPQHFGDGTRLSIL.

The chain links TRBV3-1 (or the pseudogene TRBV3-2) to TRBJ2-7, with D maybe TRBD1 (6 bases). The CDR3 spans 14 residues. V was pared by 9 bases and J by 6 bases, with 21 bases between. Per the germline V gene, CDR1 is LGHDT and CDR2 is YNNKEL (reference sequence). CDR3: CASTQGWGPGEQYF. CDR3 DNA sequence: TGTGCCAGTACCCAAGGGTGGGGGCCCGGCGAGCAGTACTTC.

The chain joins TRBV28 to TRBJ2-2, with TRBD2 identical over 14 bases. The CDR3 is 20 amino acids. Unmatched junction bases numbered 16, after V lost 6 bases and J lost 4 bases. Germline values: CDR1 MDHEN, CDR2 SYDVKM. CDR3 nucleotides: TGTGCCAGCAGCCAAGAGGGACTAGCGGGAGTAGGGGTCGGCACCGGGGAGCTGTTTTTT. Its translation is CASSQEGLAGVGVGTGELFF.

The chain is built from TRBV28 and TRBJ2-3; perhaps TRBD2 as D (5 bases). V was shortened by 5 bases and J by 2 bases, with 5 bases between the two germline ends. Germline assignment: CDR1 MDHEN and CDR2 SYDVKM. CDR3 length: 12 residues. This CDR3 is CASSDYTDTQYF. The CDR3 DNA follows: TGTGCCAGCAGTGACTACACAGATACGCAGTATTTT.